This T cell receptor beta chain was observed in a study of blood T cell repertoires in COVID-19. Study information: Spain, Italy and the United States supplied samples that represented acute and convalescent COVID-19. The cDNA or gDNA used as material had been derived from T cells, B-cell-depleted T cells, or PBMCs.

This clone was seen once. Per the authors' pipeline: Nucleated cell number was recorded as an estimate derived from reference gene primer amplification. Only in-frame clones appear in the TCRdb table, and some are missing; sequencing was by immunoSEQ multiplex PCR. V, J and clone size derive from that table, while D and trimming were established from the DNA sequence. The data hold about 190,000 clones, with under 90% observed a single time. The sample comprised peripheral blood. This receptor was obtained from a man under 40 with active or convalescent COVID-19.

The CDR3 DNA follows: TGTGCCAGCAGTGACCCTGATGGAGGGTATAGCTATGGCTACACCTTC. Protein: CASSDPDGGYSYGYTF. This chain connects TRBV6-1 to TRBJ1-2; D uncertain. The germline V and J ends were trimmed by 3 bases and 4 bases, with 18 bases remaining between them. The CDR3 consists of 16 residues. Per germline, CDR1 MNHNS and CDR2 SASEGT.